This TCR beta chain was identified in a study of response to subunit inactivated influenza vaccine (dated by TCRdb to 2016 to 2018). Regarding the study in general: The study used deep quantitative T cell receptor repertoire profiling to track responses to a trivalent subunit inactivated influenza vaccine.

Trimming accounts for 3 bases at V and 0 bases at J, while the number of junction bases matched to no gene is 9. Per the germline V gene (reference sequence), LGHDT is the CDR1 and YNNKEL is the CDR2. The CDR3 holds 18 amino acids from the cysteine to the phenylalanine. The DNA shown is the 54-base CDR3, in frame from base 1. The library was generated by RT-PCR. Reads for this sample came from an Illumina HiSeq 2500. In-frame beta chains were kept once TCRdb had trimmed the public reads at Q25 with fastp and called clones with MiXCR. Under each unique CDR3 protein, matching rows form one entry showing the most common genes and DNA. In all, the sample holds hundreds of thousands of distinct CDR3 sequences, and about a tenth of those were seen once. The top ten constitute about 12% of the sample. The sample's time point label, in plain terms: 45 to 50 days after influenza vaccine administration. This clonotype has just a few counts. Its antigen has not been determined. One base away there is no much larger clone; base qualities are not given.

Overall study results and their limits: The authors proposed that each seasonal influenza vaccination may bring in only a limited number of new T cells.

The sequence links TRBV3-1 to TRBJ2-4, and 9 junction bases match TRBD1. The sequenced sample was PBMCs from blood, obtained 40 to 50 days after vaccination. The origin of this receptor is a man in his fifties who received an inactivated influenza vaccine. Donor details come from another sample of the same person, matched by shared clones. The nucleotides are TGTGCCAGCAGCCACGACCGGGACAGGGTGTTAGCCAAAAACATTCAGTACTTC. The encoded protein is CASSHDRDRVLAKNIQYF. This CDR3, with the reference TRBV3-1 and TRBJ2-4 proteins standing in past its ends, gives the full variable domain DTAVSQTPKYLVTQMGNDKSIKCEQNLGHDTMYWYKQDSKKFLKIMFSYNNKELIINETVPNRFSPKSPDKAHLNLHINSLELGDSAVYFCASSHDRDRVLAKNIQYFGAGTRLSVL.